This T cell receptor beta chain is drawn from a study of response to subunit inactivated influenza vaccine. Study conclusions and caveats: The authors offered the suggestion that each seasonal influenza vaccination recruits few new T cells.

One entry per CDR3 protein, called by TCRdb with MiXCR from the RT-PCR reads. The table includes fewer than 250,000 distinct CDR3 sequences, under 15% detected once. CDR3 size: 15 residues. V lost 1 base, J lost 4 bases, and 16 bases lay in between. The germline V gene encodes CDR1 SQVTM and CDR2 ANQGSEA. Regarding this clonotype: Its specificity is unknown.

The clonotype originates from a man between 45 and 60 years old who received an inactivated influenza vaccine. V and J are TRBV29-1 and TRBJ1-2; D unresolved. Here the sequenced sample was CD8+ T cells sorted from PBMCs, taken around 5 days after vaccination. The CDR3, as DNA: TGCAGCGTTGAAGGTCCAGAAGATACTTCCTATGGCTACACCTTC. This translates into CSVEGPEDTSYGYTF.